This T cell receptor beta chain was captured in a study of cytomegalovirus exposure and HLA in healthy donors. Whole-study findings and limits: Investigators reported approximately 170 TCR beta chains as tied to cytomegalovirus. As was reported, the HLA-A and HLA-B alleles of most subjects were accurately predicted from TCR beta sequences.

The PCR employed 60 Vbeta primers together with 13 Jbeta primers. The repertoire was sequenced with immunoSEQ multiplex PCR; TCRdb's copy has only in-frame clones and lacks some. The table for this sample gives roughly 120,000 clones. Germline CDR1 reads SGHNT; CDR2 reads YYREEE (reference sequence). Trimming left V 2 bases short and J 4 bases short, with 17 bases between. The CDR3 length is 16 residues. Remarks on this clone: Its antigen is not identified.

This sequence originates from a man aged 25-45 years in good health and CMV-seronegative. Material: PBMCs. The genes are TRBV5-4 and TRBJ2-3, with a possible D match to TRBD2 (5 bases). This chain's CDR3 is CASSLKLGGSADTQYF. The CDR3 region has the DNA TGTGCCAGCAGCTTAAAACTAGGAGGAAGCGCAGATACGCAGTATTTT.